Included here is one T cell receptor (beta chain) sequence, with context. Antigen: not known. Germline assignment: CDR1 SNHLY and CDR2 FYNNEI. The V and J ends lost 4 bases and 2 bases, in that order; junction bases with no gene match: 4. The CDR3 has 15 residues. The data were taken from a study of regulatory T cells in long-lasting Graves disease. Documented time point: newly diagnosed GD, antithyroid drugs for less than 3 months. Extracted RNA from PBMCs served as the source of the TCR library. Study findings and constraints: Preferential use of TRBV28, TRBJ1-2 and TRBJ2-5 was seen in persistent disease.

Researchers made TCR beta libraries by using iRepertoire HTBI primers and running Arm-PCR on CDR3 regions. MiXCR, applied by TCRdb to the multiplex PCR reads, yields one record per CDR3 protein. The table includes around 480,000 distinct CDR3 sequences, around 16% detected once. The same sample was also used in a study of T cells in Graves' hyperthyroidism and ophthalmopathy.

The TCR sequence derives from a middle-aged man with Graves disease. The material sequenced was peripheral blood mononuclear cells (PBMCs), taken at new diagnosis, from a patient treated with antithyroid drugs. The chain combines TRBV2 with TRBJ1-5; 8 nucleotides line up with TRBD1. CDR3 residues: CASSGAGGGNQPQHF. The CDR3, as DNA: TGTGCCAGCAGTGGCGCAGGGGGCGGCAATCAGCCCCAGCATTTT.